This T cell receptor (beta chain) is from a study of tumor-infiltrating lymphocytes in localized non-small cell lung cancer. The table came from immunoSEQ multiplex PCR; TCRdb's copy has only in-frame clones and leaves some out. Here the sample spans approximately 15,000 clones, around 75% being singletons. This clone came up a few times. Its antigen is unknown. Study outcomes and limitations: Tumor T-cell fraction was not associated with recurrence-free survival.

The sequencing sample was made of lung tumor tissue. The clonotype comes from a human donor with non-small cell lung cancer.

The CDR3 loop reads CASRTGTSMSGELFF. The CDR3 nucleotides read TGTGCCAGCAGAACCGGGACTAGCATGTCCGGGGAGCTGTTTTTT. The V gene is TRBV7-2, the J gene TRBJ2-2; 9 bases match TRBD2. Germline loops: CDR1 SGHTA, CDR2 FQGNSA. The CDR3 totals 15 residues. Unmatched junction bases numbered 8, after V lost 6 bases and J lost 6 bases.